One sample yielded the 29 T cell receptor beta chains listed below, sequenced in a study of T cells in Graves' hyperthyroidism and ophthalmopathy (dated by TCRdb to the late 2010s). Library generation was performed with multiplex PCR. TCRdb records Illumina HiSeq 2000 as the sequencer. The TCR beta CDR3 regions were amplified from RNA transcripts. A first-round RT-PCR of the TCR CDR3 used the HTBI primer set with the Qiagen OneStep RT-PCR kit. Using fastp at Q25 and MiXCR, TCRdb reprocessed the public reads and kept productive beta chains. Under each unique CDR3 protein, matching rows form one entry showing the most common genes and DNA. The sample has about 760,000 distinct CDR3 sequences on record, just over 35% of them singletons. The ten largest clonotypes hold around 32% of the sample. The specimen was blood. These receptors were obtained from a woman in her thirties or forties with Graves' hyperthyroidism.

V gene TRBV5-6 combines with J gene TRBJ1-2; D call uncertain. V was shortened by 4 bases and J by 7 bases, with 8 bases between the two germline ends. Germline V gene sequence: CDR1 SGHDT, CDR2 YYEEEE. The CDR3 spans 11 residues. CDR3 protein: CASSERGGYTF. The CDR3 region has the DNA TGTGCCAGCAGCGAACGGGGTGGCTACACCTTC.

This clonotype was found many times. CDR3 sequence: CASSDVSIGEGDTF. As DNA, the CDR3 is TGTGCCAGCAGCGACGTTTCAATCGGGGAGGGGGACACCTTC. The rearrangement uses TRBV13 and TRBJ1-2; TRBD1 is a possible D gene (6 bases). Trimming took 5 bases from V and 12 from J, leaving 22 bases between them. The CDR3 length is 14 residues. Germline-derived CDR1 and CDR2 are PRHDT and FYEKMQ (reference sequence).

CDR3 in DNA: TGCAGTGCTAGAGAAATAGCGGGAGGGCCCGGGCAGTACTTC. Translated: CSAREIAGGPGQYF. This rearrangement joins TRBV20-1 to TRBJ2-7; 11 nucleotides match TRBD2. This CDR3 contains 14 residues. Germline assignment: CDR1 DFQATT and CDR2 SNEGSKA (reference sequence). Trimming removed 0 bases from V and 9 bases from J; junction bases left unmatched: 7.

In its sample, this clonotype was seen many times. The chain uses TRBV29-1 and TRBJ2-5; the D gene is possibly TRBD2 (6 bases). Trimming shortened V by 2 bases and J by 2 bases, and 15 bases separated the two germline ends. Germline values: CDR1 SQVTM, CDR2 ANQGSEA. This CDR3 comprises 15 residues. The CDR3 bases are TGCAGCGTTGAATATTCGGGAGCGAGTCAAGAGACCCAGTACTTC. Residues: CSVEYSGASQETQYF.

This clonotype was found many times. This sequence joins TRBV7-9 and TRBJ1-6, with 8 bases identical to TRBD1. V was clipped by 7 bases and J by 10 bases; unmatched bases: 12. Per the germline V gene, CDR1 is SEHNR and CDR2 is FQNEAQ (reference sequence). The CDR3 is 15 amino acids. In DNA, the CDR3 is TGTGCCAGCACCCCCCAGGACAGGGAAGGATCACCCCTCCACTTT. Protein sequence: CASTPQDREGSPLHF.

This clonotype has a count of ten or more. The chain links TRBV20-1 to TRBJ1-2; 9 bases fit TRBD1. Germline trimming cut 0 bases from V and 8 bases from J; bases unmatched to any gene: 16. The CDR3 covers 17 residues. The germline V gene has CDR1 DFQATT and CDR2 SNEGSKA (reference sequence). The CDR3 protein is CSARDLPLGQGKEGYTF. The DNA of the CDR3 is TGCAGTGCTAGAGATCTTCCTTTGGGACAGGGAAAGGAGGGCTACACCTTC.

About this clonotype: A read error may be the cause here, since a much bigger clone is one base away. No conserved phenylalanine or tryptophan ends this CDR3, so it is likely a read error. V is TRBV7-8 and J is TRBJ1-1; no firm D call. Trimming stripped 6 bases from V and 4 bases from J, with 9 bases between. CDR3 length: 12 amino acids. Germline CDR1 and CDR2: SGHVS and FQNEAQ. CDR3 region: CASSPYGTEAFL. The CDR3 coding sequence is TGTGCCAGCAGTCCTTACGGCACTGAAGCTTTCCTT.

This clonotype has just one count. This rearrangement joins TRBV7-8 to TRBJ2-7; TRBD1 aligns across 9 bases. The J call may be mistaken, given a closer DNA end match to TRBJ2-1. There are 16 residues in the CDR3. Germline V CDR1 and CDR2: SGHVS, FQNEAQ. The CDR3 here is CASTRIGDRETNEQFF. In DNA, the CDR3 is TGTGCCAGCACCAGGATAGGGGACAGGGAGACCAATGAGCAGTTCTTC.

This clonotype was found many times. The chain uses TRBV20-1 and TRBJ2-5, with D unclear. Germline lookup yields CDR1 DFQATT and CDR2 SNEGSKA (reference sequence). The V gene lost 1 base and the J gene lost 2 bases, with 8 bases spanning the gap. CDR3 size: 13 residues. The CDR3 DNA reads TGCAGTGCTAGAGTTTTGGGACAAGAGACCCAGTACTTC. As protein: CSARVLGQETQYF.

This clonotype was recorded many times. This sequence joins TRBV29-1 and TRBJ1-1; D unresolved. Germline V gene lookup returns CDR1 SQVTM and CDR2 ANQGSEA. The V end lost 6 bases, the J end lost 5 bases, and 7 bases lay between the germline ends. This CDR3 spans 10 amino acids. CDR3 DNA: TGCAGCGTAGGGAGAACTGAAGCTTTCTTT. This sequence encodes CSVGRTEAFF.

This clonotype occurred many times. The chain joins TRBV20-1 to TRBJ1-2; 7 bases map to TRBD1. The CDR3 covers 13 residues. Germline V gene lookup returns CDR1 DFQATT and CDR2 SNEGSKA (reference sequence). V trimming: 4 bases; J trimming: 3 bases; junction bases outside the gene matches: 5. The CDR3 loop reads CSAKDRIDYGYTF. CDR3 bases: TGCAGTGCTAAGGACAGGATAGACTATGGCTACACCTTC.

This clonotype was detected ten times or more. The rearrangement links TRBV2 to TRBJ1-1; tentative D call: TRBD1 (6 bases). This CDR3 region has 12 residues. V lost 2 bases to trimming and J lost 6 bases, with 7 bases between them. Germline CDR1 SNHLY, CDR2 FYNNEI. The CDR3 sequence: CASSERGAEAFF. The CDR3 DNA follows: TGTGCCAGCAGTGAAAGGGGGGCTGAAGCTTTCTTT.

This clonotype was detected many times. This chain links TRBV7-2 with TRBJ2-7; tentative D call: TRBD2 (6 bases). The CDR3 is made up of 12 amino acids. CDR1 and CDR2 (germline): SGHTA, FQGNSA. The CDR3 sequence: CAIGGDSYEQYF. The DNA for the CDR3 is TGTGCGATCGGGGGAGACAGCTACGAGCAGTACTTC.

This clonotype was seen a few times. One base away lies a much larger clone, so this may be a sequencing read error. The V gene is TRBV12-3 or TRBV12-4, the J gene TRBJ1-1; possibly TRBD1 for D (6 bases). The CDR3 consists of 13 residues. The V end lost 4 bases, the J end lost 10 bases, and 16 bases lay between the germline ends. The CDR3 bases are TGTGCCAGCAGTTCTTTCCGGACAGATGGAGCTTTCTTT. Residues: CASSSFRTDGAFF.

This clonotype was observed at least ten times. This chain uses TRBV7-8 with TRBJ1-5, with TRBD1 as a possible D gene (5 bases). The length of the CDR3 is 16 residues. The V gene lost 5 bases and the J gene lost 3 bases, with 17 bases spanning the gap. Germline loops: CDR1 SGHVS, CDR2 FQNEAQ. As DNA, the CDR3 is TGTGCCAGCAGCACAATTCGGACACCGAACAATCAGCCCCAGCATTTT. Its translation: CASSTIRTPNNQPQHF.

In this sample, this clonotype turned up a few times. V gene TRBV27 combines with J gene TRBJ1-3; maybe TRBD1 (5 bases). CDR1 is MNHEY, CDR2 SMNVEV, per germline (reference sequence). Trimming took off 6 bases at V and 3 bases at J, with 12 bases between the two ends. The CDR3 contains 14 residues. Here the CDR3 DNA reads TGTGCCAGCAGGAAAGGGGCAGATGGAAACACCATATATTTT. As protein: CASRKGADGNTIYF.

V is TRBV12-3 or TRBV12-4 and J is TRBJ2-5; TRBD2 matches at 9 bases. The CDR3 is 16 amino acids. V was pared by 0 bases and J by 7 bases, with 9 bases of the junction left unmatched. As DNA, the CDR3 is TGTGCCAGCAGTTTAGCTGGTAGCGGGGGACTGATGACCCAGTACTTC. This sequence encodes CASSLAGSGGLMTQYF.

A word on this clonotype: One junction end disagrees with the germline gene, perhaps due to a read error. This chain links TRBV20-1 with TRBJ1-2; D is unresolved. This CDR3 is 13 amino acids long. Germline CDR1 reads DFQATT; CDR2 reads SNEGSKA (reference sequence). For the CDR3, the DNA is TGCAGTGTTAGAGTACAACCTGGAAGTGGCTACACCTTC. Translation gives CSVRVQPGSGYTF.

The sample holds many counts of this clonotype. The genes are TRBV29-1 and TRBJ1-1; D might be TRBD1 (6 bases). The CDR3 sequence is 13 residues long. V gave up 7 bases and J gave up 4 bases, with 16 bases separating them. Per germline, CDR1 SQVTM and CDR2 ANQGSEA. DNA of the CDR3: TGCAGCGCCCGAACGGGGGCAGGCACTGAAGCTTTCTTT. Translating it yields CSARTGAGTEAFF.

About this clonotype: Likely a read error: the CDR3 ends without its conserved phenylalanine or tryptophan. The rearrangement uses TRBV6-1 and TRBJ1-1; tentatively, D is TRBD1 (5 bases). V was pared by 6 bases and J by 1 base, with 18 bases between. This CDR3 has 16 amino acids. Germline CDR1 reads MNHNS; CDR2 reads SASEGT. The CDR3 here is CASRAPLGRGNTEAFL. CDR3 sequence (DNA): TGTGCCAGCAGAGCTCCCCTGGGGCGCGGGAACACTGAAGCTTTCCTT.

This chain connects TRBV6-6 to TRBJ2-6; TRBD1 matches at 7 bases. Germline CDR1 reads MNHNY; CDR2 reads SVGAGI (reference sequence). This CDR3 contains 14 residues. The CDR3 here is CAIYRGSGANVLTF. The CDR3 DNA sequence: TGTGCGATCTACAGGGGCTCTGGGGCCAACGTCCTGACTTTC.

V and J are TRBV5-1 and TRBJ2-7; 9 positions match TRBD1. Germline V gene lookup returns CDR1 SGHRS and CDR2 YFSETQ. The CDR3 runs to 17 residues. J was trimmed by 3 bases and V by 4 bases; bases with no gene match: 14. In nucleotides, the CDR3 is TGCGCCAGCAGCCTATCAGCGGGACAGGGTTGGGGCTACGAGCAGTACTTC. This sequence encodes CASSLSAGQGWGYEQYF.

The genes are TRBV10-1 and TRBJ2-7; D is perhaps TRBD1 or TRBD2 (5 bases each). Germline V lookup: CDR1 WNHNN, CDR2 SYGVQD (reference sequence). V was cut by 3 bases and J by 7 bases, with 19 bases left in between. This CDR3 has 15 amino acids. The CDR3: CASSDGALPYNEQYF. The CDR3 DNA follows: TGCGCCAGCAGTGACGGGGCCTTACCCTACAATGAGCAGTACTTC.

The rearrangement links TRBV5-1 to TRBJ2-7, with 9 bases identical to TRBD1. This CDR3 region has 14 residues. Germline loops: CDR1 SGHRS, CDR2 YFSETQ. J gave up 7 bases and V 3 bases, and 8 bases lay outside the gene matches. The CDR3 DNA follows: TGCGCCAGCAGCTGGGGACAGGGACCTACGGAGCAGTACTTC. Amino acid sequence: CASSWGQGPTEQYF.

In this sample, this clonotype turned up a few times. One junction end does not reproduce the germline sequence, and a read error may be involved. The rearrangement links TRBV24-1 to TRBJ1-6, with 9 positions matching TRBD1. The CDR3 has 16 residues. Germline V lookup: CDR1 KGHDR, CDR2 SFDVKD. CDR3 nucleotides: TGTGCCAGCAGTTTAGGGGGGACAGGGTACAATTCACCCCTCCACTTT. Protein sequence: CASSLGGTGYNSPLHF.

There are a few counts of this clonotype. This chain links TRBV10-3 with TRBJ2-3, with TRBD1 matching over 9 bases. The CDR3 has 15 amino acids. CDR1 is ENHRY and CDR2 is SYGVKD in the germline V gene. V gave up 6 bases and J gave up 2 bases; unmatched junction bases: 6. CDR3 residues: CAIRGTGPITDTQYF. The CDR3, as DNA: TGTGCCATCAGAGGGACAGGGCCTATCACAGATACGCAGTATTTT.

This clonotype occurred a few times. This chain connects TRBV10-3 to TRBJ1-2, with D possibly matching TRBD1 (6 bases). Germline V gene data show CDR1 as ENHRY and CDR2 as SYGVKD. V shed 5 bases and J shed 7 bases, with 11 bases lying between them. The length of the CDR3 is 12 residues. The CDR3 loop reads CAISRTEGGYTF. For the CDR3, the DNA is TGTGCCATCAGTCGGACAGAGGGTGGCTACACCTTC.

The gene calls are TRBV9 and TRBJ2-7; 9 positions agree with TRBD2. In germline, CDR1 is SGDLS, CDR2 YYNGEE. CDR3 size: 16 residues. With V trimmed by 4 bases and J by 3 bases, 11 bases remained unmatched. In DNA, the CDR3 is TGTGCCAGCAGCCCTCCTGGCGGGGGGGACTTCTACGAGCAGTACTTC. Translation: CASSPPGGGDFYEQYF.

In this sample, this clonotype turned up many times. V gene TRBV5-4 combines with J gene TRBJ1-2, with 10 bases fitting TRBD1. This CDR3 is built from 13 residues. V was pared by 4 bases and J by 6 bases, with 3 bases of the junction left unmatched. Germline V gene sequence: CDR1 SGHNT, CDR2 YYREEE (reference sequence). The CDR3 DNA is TGTGCCAGCAGCGGGGGACAGGGGAATGGCTACACCTTC. This codes for CASSGGQGNGYTF.